The subject of this entry is one TCR beta chain. Its target is unknown. Assay: immunoSEQ multiplex PCR; the TCRdb copy retains only in-frame clones and omits some. The sample holds a few hundred thousand clones, roughly 85% seen once. The sample comes from a study of cytomegalovirus exposure and HLA in healthy donors. Whole-study context: The 90 to 150 validation repertoires used a platform that matched the one used for the approximately 620 first-cohort repertoires, as a later analysis reported. General study points: The authors enumerated around 150 TCR beta chains as linked to cytomegalovirus. The study found most TCR sequences rare, yet found some public TCRs in many donors.

Trimming took 2 bases from V and 5 from J; bases not matched to a gene: 5. This CDR3 is 14 amino acids long. CDR1 and CDR2 (germline): SGHRS, YFSETQ. Separation from the roughly 670-subject first cohort characterized the roughly 110-subject validation cohort, to which the donors belonged. The clonotype was recovered from a young woman in good health and CMV-seronegative. J is TRBJ2-7 and V is TRBV5-1; 9 positions agree with TRBD1. The specimen sequenced was PBMCs. CDR3 residues: CASSFGTGPHEQYF. CDR3 bases: TGCGCCAGCAGCTTCGGGACAGGGCCCCACGAGCAGTACTTC.